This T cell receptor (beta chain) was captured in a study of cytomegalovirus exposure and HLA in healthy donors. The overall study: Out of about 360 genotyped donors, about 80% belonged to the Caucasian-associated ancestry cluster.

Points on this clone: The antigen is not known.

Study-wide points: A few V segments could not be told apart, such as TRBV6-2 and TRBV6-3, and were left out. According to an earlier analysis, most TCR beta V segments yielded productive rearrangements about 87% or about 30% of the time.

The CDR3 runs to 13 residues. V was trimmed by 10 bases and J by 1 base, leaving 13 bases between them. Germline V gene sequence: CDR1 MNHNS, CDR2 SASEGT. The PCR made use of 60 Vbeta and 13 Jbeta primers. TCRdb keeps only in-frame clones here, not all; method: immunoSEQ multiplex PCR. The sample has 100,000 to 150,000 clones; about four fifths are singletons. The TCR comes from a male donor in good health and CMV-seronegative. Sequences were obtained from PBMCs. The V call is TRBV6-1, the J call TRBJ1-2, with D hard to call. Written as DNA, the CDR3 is TGTGCCACGCGGCAGTACATTAACTATGGCTACACCTTC. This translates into CATRQYINYGYTF.